This T cell receptor beta chain was retrieved from a study of early T cells in non-severe SARS-CoV-2 infection. At the level of the study: Unsorted whole blood bulk RNA was sequenced, with unpaired chains. Notes on the study in general: The study's VDJdb matching favored anti-spike CD8 responses and missed private and CD4 specificities.

Individual cDNA molecules received unique molecular identifiers during library preparation. TCRdb re-called the 5' RACE reads with MiXCR, one entry per CDR3 protein. This sample has approximately 100,000 distinct CDR3 sequences, with about 15% found just once. There are 15 residues in the CDR3. Germline CDR1 reads DFQATT; CDR2 reads SNEGSKA (reference sequence). The ends were cut back, 0 bases at V and 5 bases at J, with 13 bases in the middle. With respect to this clonotype: Its antigen is currently unknown.

Sequencing used whole blood. This sequence joins TRBV20-1 and TRBJ2-2; D may be TRBD2 (5 bases). The TCR sequence derives from an adult who was a healthcare worker with PCR-confirmed SARS-CoV-2 infection or an uninfected control (not recorded which). This CDR3 is CSARDQEAQTGELFF. CDR3 coding DNA: TGCAGTGCTAGAGATCAGGAGGCGCAAACCGGGGAGCTGTTTTTT.